This entry lists 5 T cell receptor beta chains sequenced from one sample in a study of shared clonotypes between healthy human individuals. Using immunoSEQ multiplex PCR, the repertoire was profiled, and TCRdb retains in-frame clones only, with some absent. The sample lists approximately 700,000 clones, around three quarters occurring once. The sequencing sample was made of memory CD4+ T cells sorted from blood. Subset given: CD45RA-negative fraction. Receptors were obtained from a woman in her twenties or thirties in good health.

The chain employs TRBV19 and TRBJ1-6; D unresolved. CDR3 length: 12 amino acids. Trimming took off 4 bases at V and 10 bases at J, with 8 bases between the two ends. The germline V gene encodes CDR1 LNHDA and CDR2 SQIVND (reference sequence). CDR3 DNA: TGTGCCAGTAGTACTGTGGGATCACCCCTCCACTTT. It encodes CASSTVGSPLHF.

This sequence joins TRBV7-9 and TRBJ1-1; TRBD1 matches 8 bases. The junction had 4 bases not matched to a gene; V was cut back by 3 bases and J by 4 bases. The CDR3 loop spans 14 amino acids. The germline CDR1 and CDR2 sequences are SEHNR and FQNEAQ (reference sequence). The CDR3 is CASSLRQGITEAFF. The CDR3 DNA is TGTGCCAGCAGCTTGCGACAGGGGATCACTGAAGCTTTCTTT.

The chain employs TRBV15 and TRBJ2-1; TRBD1 matches at 11 bases. The germline gives CDR1 LNHNV, CDR2 YYDKDF (reference sequence). Trimming took 5 bases from V and 0 from J; bases not matched to a gene: 9. The CDR3 loop spans 18 amino acids. The CDR3 spells CATSLRTGGTSSYNEQFF. Here the CDR3 DNA reads TGTGCCACCAGCCTCCGGACAGGGGGCACGAGCTCCTACAATGAGCAGTTCTTC. The whole variable domain, remainder taken from reference TRBV15 and TRBJ2-1, is DAMVIQNPRYQVTQFGKPVTLSCSQTLNHNVMYWYQQKSSQAPKLLFHYYDKDFNNEADTPDNFQSRRPNTSFCFLDIRSPGLGDTAMYLCATSLRTGGTSSYNEQFFGPGTRLTVL.

This sequence joins TRBV28 and TRBJ2-7; TRBD2 is a possible D gene (5 bases). Trimming left V 5 bases short and J 6 bases short, with 14 bases between. The CDR3 is made up of 13 amino acids. In germline, CDR1 is MDHEN, CDR2 SYDVKM. The CDR3 loop reads CASSANYGGEQYF. CDR3 sequence (DNA): TGTGCCAGCAGTGCAAACTACGGAGGCGAGCAGTACTTC.

This clone was seen more than once but under ten times. The chain employs TRBV4-2 and TRBJ1-4, with D possibly being TRBD1 (6 bases). Trimming cost V 0 bases and J 7 bases, with 12 bases left between them. CDR1 is LGHNA and CDR2 is YNFKEQ in the germline V gene. The CDR3 contains 15 residues. The CDR3 DNA reads TGTGCCAGCAGCCAAGATCAGGGGCCGGCTGAAAAACTGTTTTTT. This gives the protein CASSQDQGPAEKLFF.